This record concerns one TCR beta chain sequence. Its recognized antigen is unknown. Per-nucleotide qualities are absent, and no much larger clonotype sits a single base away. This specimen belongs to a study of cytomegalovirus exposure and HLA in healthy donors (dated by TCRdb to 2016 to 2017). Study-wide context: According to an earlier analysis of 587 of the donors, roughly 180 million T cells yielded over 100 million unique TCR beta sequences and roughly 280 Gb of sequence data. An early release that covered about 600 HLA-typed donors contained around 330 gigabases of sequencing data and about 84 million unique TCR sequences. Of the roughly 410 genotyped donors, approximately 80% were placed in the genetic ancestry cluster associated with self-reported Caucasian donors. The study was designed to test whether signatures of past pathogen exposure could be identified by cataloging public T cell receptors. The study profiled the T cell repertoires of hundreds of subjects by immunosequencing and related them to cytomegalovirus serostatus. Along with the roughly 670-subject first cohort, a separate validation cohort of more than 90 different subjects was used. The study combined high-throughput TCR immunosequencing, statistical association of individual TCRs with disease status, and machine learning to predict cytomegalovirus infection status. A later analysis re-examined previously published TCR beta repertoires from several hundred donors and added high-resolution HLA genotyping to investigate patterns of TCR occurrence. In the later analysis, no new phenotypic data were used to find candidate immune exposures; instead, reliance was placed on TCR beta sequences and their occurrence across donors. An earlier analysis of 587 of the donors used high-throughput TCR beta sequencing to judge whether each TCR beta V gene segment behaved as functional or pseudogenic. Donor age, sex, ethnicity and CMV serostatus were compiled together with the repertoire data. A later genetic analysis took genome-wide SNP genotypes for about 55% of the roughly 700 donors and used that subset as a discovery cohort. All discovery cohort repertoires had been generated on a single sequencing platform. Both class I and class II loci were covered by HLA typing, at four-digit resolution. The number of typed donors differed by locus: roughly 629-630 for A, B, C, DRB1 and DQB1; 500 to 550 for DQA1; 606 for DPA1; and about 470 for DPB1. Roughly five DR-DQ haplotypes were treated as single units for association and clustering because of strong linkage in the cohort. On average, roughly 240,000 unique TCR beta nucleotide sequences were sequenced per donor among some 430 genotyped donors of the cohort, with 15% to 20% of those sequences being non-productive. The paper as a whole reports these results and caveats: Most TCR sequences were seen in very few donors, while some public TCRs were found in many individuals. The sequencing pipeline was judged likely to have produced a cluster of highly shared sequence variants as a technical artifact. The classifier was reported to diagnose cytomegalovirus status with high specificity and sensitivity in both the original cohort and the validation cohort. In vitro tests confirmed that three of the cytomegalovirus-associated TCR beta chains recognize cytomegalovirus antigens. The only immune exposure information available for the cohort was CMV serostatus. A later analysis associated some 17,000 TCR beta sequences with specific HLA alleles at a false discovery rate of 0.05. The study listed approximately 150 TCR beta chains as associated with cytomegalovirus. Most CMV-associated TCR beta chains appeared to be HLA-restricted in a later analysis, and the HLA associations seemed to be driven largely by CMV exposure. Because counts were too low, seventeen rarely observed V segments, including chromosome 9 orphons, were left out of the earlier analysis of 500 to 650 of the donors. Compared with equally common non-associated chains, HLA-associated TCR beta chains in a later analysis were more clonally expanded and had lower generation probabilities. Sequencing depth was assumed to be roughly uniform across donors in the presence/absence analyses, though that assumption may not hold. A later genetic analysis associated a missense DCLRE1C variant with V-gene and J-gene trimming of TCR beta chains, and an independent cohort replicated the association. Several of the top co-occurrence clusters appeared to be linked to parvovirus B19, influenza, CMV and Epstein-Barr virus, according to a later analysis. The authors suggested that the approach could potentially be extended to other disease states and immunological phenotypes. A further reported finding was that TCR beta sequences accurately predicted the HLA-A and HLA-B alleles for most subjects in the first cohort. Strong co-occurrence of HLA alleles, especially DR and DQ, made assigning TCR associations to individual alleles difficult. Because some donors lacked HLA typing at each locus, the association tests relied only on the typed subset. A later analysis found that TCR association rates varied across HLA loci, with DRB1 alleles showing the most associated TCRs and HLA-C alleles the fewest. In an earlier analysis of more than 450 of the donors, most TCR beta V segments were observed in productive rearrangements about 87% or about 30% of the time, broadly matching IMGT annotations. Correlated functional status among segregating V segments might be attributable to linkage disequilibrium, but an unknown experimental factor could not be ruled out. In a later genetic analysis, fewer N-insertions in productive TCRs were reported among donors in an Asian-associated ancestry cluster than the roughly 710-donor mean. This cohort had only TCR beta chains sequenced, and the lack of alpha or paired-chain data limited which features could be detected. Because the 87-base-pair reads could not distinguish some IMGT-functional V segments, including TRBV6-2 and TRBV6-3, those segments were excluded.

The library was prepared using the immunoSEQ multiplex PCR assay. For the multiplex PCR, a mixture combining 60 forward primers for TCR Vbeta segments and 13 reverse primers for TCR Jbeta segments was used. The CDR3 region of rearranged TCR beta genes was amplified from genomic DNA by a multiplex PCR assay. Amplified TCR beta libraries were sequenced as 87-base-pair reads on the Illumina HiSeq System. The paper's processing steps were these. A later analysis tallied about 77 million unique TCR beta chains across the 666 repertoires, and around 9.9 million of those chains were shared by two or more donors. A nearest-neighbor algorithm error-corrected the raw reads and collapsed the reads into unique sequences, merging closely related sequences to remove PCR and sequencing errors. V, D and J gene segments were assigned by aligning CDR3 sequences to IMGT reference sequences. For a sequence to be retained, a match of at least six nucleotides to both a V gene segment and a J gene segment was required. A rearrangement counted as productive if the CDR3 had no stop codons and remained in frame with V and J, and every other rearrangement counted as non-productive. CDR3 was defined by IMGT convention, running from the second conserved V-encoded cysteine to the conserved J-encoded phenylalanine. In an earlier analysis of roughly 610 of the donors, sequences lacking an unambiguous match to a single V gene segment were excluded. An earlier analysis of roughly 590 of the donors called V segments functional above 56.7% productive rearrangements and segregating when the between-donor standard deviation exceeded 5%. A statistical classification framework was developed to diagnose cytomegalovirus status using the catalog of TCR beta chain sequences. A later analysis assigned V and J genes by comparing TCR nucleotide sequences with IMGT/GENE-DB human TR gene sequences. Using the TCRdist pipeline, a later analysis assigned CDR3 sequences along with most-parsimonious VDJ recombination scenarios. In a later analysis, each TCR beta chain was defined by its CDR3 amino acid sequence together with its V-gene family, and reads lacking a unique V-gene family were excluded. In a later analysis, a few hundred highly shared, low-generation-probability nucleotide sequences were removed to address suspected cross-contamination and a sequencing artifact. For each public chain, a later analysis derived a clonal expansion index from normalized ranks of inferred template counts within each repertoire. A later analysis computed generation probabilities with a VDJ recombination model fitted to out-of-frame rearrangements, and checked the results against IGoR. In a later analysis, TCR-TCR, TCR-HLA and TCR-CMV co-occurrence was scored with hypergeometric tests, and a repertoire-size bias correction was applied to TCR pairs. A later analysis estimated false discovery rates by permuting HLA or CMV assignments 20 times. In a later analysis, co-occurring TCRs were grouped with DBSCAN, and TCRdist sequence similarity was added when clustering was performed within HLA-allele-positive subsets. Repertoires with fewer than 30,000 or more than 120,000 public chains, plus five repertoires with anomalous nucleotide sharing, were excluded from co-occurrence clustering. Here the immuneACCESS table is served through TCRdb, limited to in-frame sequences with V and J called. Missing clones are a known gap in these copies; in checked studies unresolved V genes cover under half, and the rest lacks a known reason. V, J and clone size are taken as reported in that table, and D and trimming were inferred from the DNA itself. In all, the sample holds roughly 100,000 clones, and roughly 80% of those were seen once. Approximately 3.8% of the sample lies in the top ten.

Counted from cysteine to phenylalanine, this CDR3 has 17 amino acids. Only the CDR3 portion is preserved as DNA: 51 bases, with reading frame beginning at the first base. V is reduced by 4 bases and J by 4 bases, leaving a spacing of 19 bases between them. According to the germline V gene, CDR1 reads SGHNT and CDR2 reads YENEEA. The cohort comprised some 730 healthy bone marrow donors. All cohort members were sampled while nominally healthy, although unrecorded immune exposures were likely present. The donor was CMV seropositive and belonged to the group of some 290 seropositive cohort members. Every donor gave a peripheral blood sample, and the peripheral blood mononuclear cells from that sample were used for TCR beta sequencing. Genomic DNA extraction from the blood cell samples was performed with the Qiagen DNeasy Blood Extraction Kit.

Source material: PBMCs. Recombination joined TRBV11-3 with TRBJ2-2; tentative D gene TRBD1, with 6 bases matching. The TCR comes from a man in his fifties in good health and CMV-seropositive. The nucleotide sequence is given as TGTGCCAGCAGCTCCGGACGGGGTCGAGGGGGCACCGGGGAGCTGTTTTTT. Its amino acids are CASSSGRGRGGTGELFF.